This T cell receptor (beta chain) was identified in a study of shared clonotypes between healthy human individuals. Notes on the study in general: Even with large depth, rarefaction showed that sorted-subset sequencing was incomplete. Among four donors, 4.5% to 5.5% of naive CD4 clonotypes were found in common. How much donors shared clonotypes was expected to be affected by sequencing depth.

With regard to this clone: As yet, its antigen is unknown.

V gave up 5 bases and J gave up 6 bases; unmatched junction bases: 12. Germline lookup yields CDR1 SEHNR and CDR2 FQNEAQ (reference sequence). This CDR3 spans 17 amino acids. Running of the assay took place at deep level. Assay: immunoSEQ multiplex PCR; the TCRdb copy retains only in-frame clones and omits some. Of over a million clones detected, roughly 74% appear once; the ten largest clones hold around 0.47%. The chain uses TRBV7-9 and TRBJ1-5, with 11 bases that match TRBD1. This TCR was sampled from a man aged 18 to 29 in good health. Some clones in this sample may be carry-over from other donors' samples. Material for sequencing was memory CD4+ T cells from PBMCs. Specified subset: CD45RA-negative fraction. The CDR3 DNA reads TGTGCCAGCAGCCCTTCGGGCGGACAGGGGGCAATTCAGCCCCAGCATTTT. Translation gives CASSPSGGQGAIQPQHF.